This TCR beta chain is from a study of tissue T cells after allogeneic stem cell transplantation. Study-level results: TCR repertoires tracked anatomic similarity, regardless of disease or transplant status.

On this clone itself: What it binds is not known. The gene names here belong to mouse.

TCRbeta CDR3 was sequenced at survey depth with template counts. Using immunoSEQ multiplex PCR, the repertoire was profiled, and TCRdb retains in-frame clones only, with some absent. Of tens of thousands of clones in the sample, 73% were seen once. The sample consisted of sorted cells pooled from one or two spleens. The clonotype originates from a pool of C57BL/6 mice in good health.

CDR3 DNA, as far as it was read: TGTGCCAGCAGCCAAGGACAGGGGAGCGAAAGATTATTT. It yields the protein CASSQGQGSERLF. The whole CDR3 is CASSQGQGSERLFF. J is TRBJ1-4 and V is TRBV2, with 8 bases identical to TRBD1. The sequenced fragment ends 1 residue before the CDR3 boundary, so the rest is inferred from the germline J gene. Germline CDR1 reads LGHNA; CDR2 reads YSYQKL. J lost 7 bases, V lost 1 base, and 2 bases had no gene match. The CDR3 contains 14 residues.